The 20 T cell receptor beta chains below were found in one sample sequenced in a study of blood T cells in healthy people across ages. Using a J-beta primer mix together with a sample-barcoded 5' primer, a second PCR was run for roughly 6 to 12 cycles. TCRdb recomputed calls from the 5' RACE reads with MiXCR, one row per CDR3 protein. The sample holds 630,000 or so distinct CDR3 sequences, 25% to 30% seen once. Sequenced input: blood. The source of these receptors is a woman older than 75 in good health.

This clonotype has only one observation. Possible read error: a much larger clone is one base away. The chain joins TRBV6-2 or TRBV6-3 to TRBJ1-1; TRBD1 is a possible D gene (5 bases). Looked up from germline, CDR1 is MNHEY and CDR2 is SVGEGT. This CDR3 spans 12 amino acids. The CDR3 sequence: CASGTVNTGAFF. DNA for the CDR3: TGTGCCAGCGGGACCGTGAACACTGGAGCTTTCTTT.

There are many counts of this clonotype. This sequence joins TRBV20-1 and TRBJ1-2; TRBD1 matches 10 bases. Germline V lookup: CDR1 DFQATT, CDR2 SNEGSKA (reference sequence). The ends lost 5 bases at V and 2 bases at J; junction bases unmatched: 5. This CDR3 spans 14 amino acids. The DNA for the CDR3 is TGCAGTGCTGGCCCGGGACAGGGGAACTATGGCTACACCTTC. Protein sequence: CSAGPGQGNYGYTF.

This clonotype was found a few times. The CDR3 protein is CASSLVIAGRTTGELFF. CDR3 in DNA: TGTGCCAGCAGCTTAGTTATAGCGGGGAGAACCACCGGGGAGCTGTTTTTT. V and J are TRBV7-2 and TRBJ2-2; 8 nucleotides match TRBD2. The CDR3 runs to 17 residues. CDR1 and CDR2 from the germline V gene are SGHTA and FQGNSA. V shed 1 base and J 4 bases; nucleotides not matched to a gene: 8.

Points on this clonotype: A much larger clone is a single base away; this may be a read error. The chain links TRBV4-1 to TRBJ2-7, with TRBD2 identical over 12 bases. Germline values: CDR1 MGHRA, CDR2 YSYEKL. V shed 4 bases, J shed 6 bases, and the junction held 10 bases outside the gene matches. The CDR3 is 16 amino acids. This CDR3 reads CASSLGLAGYLCEQYF. The CDR3 DNA follows: TGCGCCAGCAGCCTCGGACTAGCGGGGTACCTTTGCGAGCAGTACTTC.

This clonotype was observed at least ten times. The gene calls are TRBV14 and TRBJ2-1; either TRBD1 or TRBD2 may supply D (5 bases each). Trimming left V 4 bases short and J 1 base short, with 23 bases between. CDR3 length: 19 residues. Germline V lookup: CDR1 SGHDN, CDR2 FVKESK. This chain's CDR3 is CASSPPPGPSPSSYNEQFF. CDR3 in DNA: TGTGCCAGCAGCCCGCCGCCGGGGCCCTCCCCCTCTTCCTACAATGAGCAGTTCTTC.

The sample holds many counts of this clonotype. The rearrangement joins TRBV28 to TRBJ2-3; D is possibly TRBD1 (5 bases). CDR3 length: 17 residues. The germline V and J ends were trimmed by 8 bases and 0 bases, with 21 bases remaining between them. The germline gives CDR1 MDHEN, CDR2 SYDVKM. The CDR3 DNA sequence: TGTGCCAGCCTCGACAGTGGATATCCCATTAGCACAGATACGCAGTATTTT. Translated, it gives CASLDSGYPISTDTQYF.

This clonotype occurred many times. J is TRBJ2-5 and V is TRBV7-2; 10 nucleotides match TRBD1. Germline V lookup: CDR1 SGHTA, CDR2 FQGNSA. V trimming: 5 bases; J trimming: 12 bases; junction bases outside the gene matches: 6. This CDR3 has 12 residues. The CDR3 loop is CASSIRQGAEYF. The CDR3, as DNA: TGTGCCAGCAGCATAAGACAGGGGGCAGAGTACTTC.

Of note for this clonotype: This sequence may be a read error, since a much larger clone differs from it by one base. The chain combines TRBV10-3 with TRBJ2-1, with 8 bases lining up with TRBD1. The CDR3 extends over 15 amino acids. Germline CDR1 and CDR2: ENHRY and SYGVKD. J lost 2 bases, V lost 6 bases, and 6 bases had no gene match. The CDR3 is CAIRVAQGAYNEQFF. CDR3 bases: TGTGCCATCAGAGTAGCACAGGGGGCCTACAATGAGCAGTTCTTC.

This clonotype showed up many times. The V call is TRBV4-2, the J call TRBJ2-3, with D possibly being TRBD2 (6 bases). The CDR3 spans 17 residues. Germline V gene sequence: CDR1 LGHNA, CDR2 YNFKEQ. Trimming left V 0 bases short and J 2 bases short, with 15 bases between. CDR3 region: CASSQDAQGGATDTQYF. The CDR3 DNA reads TGTGCCAGCAGCCAAGACGCACAAGGCGGGGCCACAGATACGCAGTATTTT.

V is TRBV19 and J is TRBJ2-5; 11 bases match TRBD2. The CDR3 covers 17 residues. Germline V gene lookup returns CDR1 LNHDA and CDR2 SQIVND (reference sequence). The V gene end was trimmed by 5 bases and the J gene end by 0 bases; junction bases not matched to a gene: 8. DNA for the CDR3: TGTGCCAGTAGTCCCGGACTAGCGGGTCGGTACCAAGAGACCCAGTACTTC. It is translated as CASSPGLAGRYQETQYF.

V usage is TRBV5-6 and J usage is TRBJ2-3; D is tentatively TRBD1 or TRBD2 (5 bases each). Trimming stripped 4 bases from V and 0 bases from J, with 12 bases between. This CDR3 region has 15 residues. Germline V CDR1 and CDR2: SGHDT, YYEEEE. The CDR3 coding sequence is TGTGCCAGCAGCCTCAATGGGGGTAGCACAGATACGCAGTATTTT. It specifies CASSLNGGSTDTQYF.

CDR3: CASSRDGQGASTGELFF. As DNA, the CDR3 is TGTGCCAGCAGCCGAGATGGACAGGGGGCCAGCACCGGGGAGCTGTTTTTT. The rearrangement joins TRBV7-2 to TRBJ2-2; 11 bases map to TRBD1. The CDR3 sequence is 17 residues long. Germline CDR1 is SGHTA and CDR2 is FQGNSA. With V trimmed by 5 bases and J by 4 bases, 9 bases remained unmatched.

This clonotype was detected only a few times. The chain links TRBV5-6 to TRBJ2-5; 7 bases match TRBD2. CDR1 is SGHDT, CDR2 YYEEEE, per germline. CDR3 length: 14 residues. Trimming removed 3 bases from V and 2 bases from J; junction bases left unmatched: 4. The DNA of the CDR3 is TGTGCCAGCAGCTCCGGACTAGAGCAAGAGACCCAGTACTTC. This codes for CASSSGLEQETQYF.

J is TRBJ2-1 and V is TRBV20-1, with TRBD2 identical over 7 bases. With V trimmed by 3 bases and J by 4 bases, 9 bases remained unmatched. The germline V gene has CDR1 DFQATT and CDR2 SNEGSKA (reference sequence). The length of the CDR3 is 15 residues. CDR3 region: CSARSGLGPYNEQFF. The CDR3, as DNA: TGCAGTGCTAGGTCCGGACTAGGGCCATACAATGAGCAGTTCTTC.

The V call is TRBV29-1, the J call TRBJ1-4; D might be TRBD1 (5 bases). The CDR3 is 16 amino acids. Germline values: CDR1 SQVTM, CDR2 ANQGSEA. V gave up 6 bases and J gave up 1 base, with 18 bases separating them. The chain's CDR3 is CSVLSRAAGTNEKLFF. DNA of the CDR3: TGCAGCGTCCTGTCCAGGGCTGCCGGAACTAATGAAAAACTGTTTTTT.

This clonotype was picked up a small number of times. V usage is TRBV6-5 and J usage is TRBJ2-3; 9 positions agree with TRBD1. This CDR3 region has 17 residues. CDR1 MNHEY and CDR2 SVGAGI come from the germline V gene. V dropped 0 bases and J dropped 8; count of bases not matched to a gene: 12. The CDR3: CASSYSVTGGYFSTQYF. In nucleotides, the CDR3 is TGTGCCAGCAGTTACTCGGTTACAGGGGGCTATTTCAGTACGCAGTATTTT.

This clonotype was seen many times. This sequence joins TRBV20-1 and TRBJ2-5; 11 nucleotides match TRBD2. V lost 4 bases to trimming and J lost 5 bases; unmatched junction nucleotides: 6. CDR1 and CDR2 (germline): DFQATT, SNEGSKA (reference sequence). The CDR3 is 14 residues long. CDR3 bases: TGCAGTGCTACCTTACTAGCGGGGGAGGAGACCCAGTACTTC. This encodes CSATLLAGEETQYF.

The chain recombines TRBV11-3 with TRBJ2-1, with D unresolved. Trimming stripped 1 base from V and 12 bases from J, with 13 bases between. This CDR3 is built from 13 residues. Germline CDR1 and CDR2: SGHNT and YENEEA. The CDR3: CASSLGTTMRQFF. The CDR3 bases are TGTGCCAGCAGCTTAGGAACTACAATGAGGCAGTTCTTC. Together with reference TRBV11-3 and TRBJ2-1, the CDR3 gives the full variable domain: EAGVVQSPRYKIIEKKQPVAFWCNPISGHNTLYWYLQNLGQGPELLIRYENEEAVDDSQLPKDRFSAERLKGVDSTLKIQPAELGDSAVYLCASSLGTTMRQFFGPGTRLTVL.

Many counts were recorded for this clonotype. The chain combines TRBV4-1 with TRBJ1-6; possible D gene TRBD1, 6 bases. CDR1 is MGHRA, CDR2 YSYEKL, per germline. The CDR3 covers 15 residues. V was clipped by 5 bases and J by 6 bases, with 14 bases between them. CDR3 sequence: CASSSRGGGNSPLHF. The CDR3 region has the DNA TGCGCCAGCAGCTCACGGGGAGGGGGTAATTCACCCCTCCACTTT.

Of note for this clonotype: A read error may produce the germline difference seen at one junction end. The chain uses TRBV9 and TRBJ2-6, with 9 bases matching TRBD1. The CDR3 consists of 18 residues. Looked up from germline, CDR1 is SGDLS and CDR2 is YYNGEE. CDR3 amino acids: CASSQDRGGLSGADVLTF. The CDR3 DNA is TGTGCCAGCAGCCAGGACAGGGGCGGCCTCTCTGGGGCCGACGTCCTGACTTTC.